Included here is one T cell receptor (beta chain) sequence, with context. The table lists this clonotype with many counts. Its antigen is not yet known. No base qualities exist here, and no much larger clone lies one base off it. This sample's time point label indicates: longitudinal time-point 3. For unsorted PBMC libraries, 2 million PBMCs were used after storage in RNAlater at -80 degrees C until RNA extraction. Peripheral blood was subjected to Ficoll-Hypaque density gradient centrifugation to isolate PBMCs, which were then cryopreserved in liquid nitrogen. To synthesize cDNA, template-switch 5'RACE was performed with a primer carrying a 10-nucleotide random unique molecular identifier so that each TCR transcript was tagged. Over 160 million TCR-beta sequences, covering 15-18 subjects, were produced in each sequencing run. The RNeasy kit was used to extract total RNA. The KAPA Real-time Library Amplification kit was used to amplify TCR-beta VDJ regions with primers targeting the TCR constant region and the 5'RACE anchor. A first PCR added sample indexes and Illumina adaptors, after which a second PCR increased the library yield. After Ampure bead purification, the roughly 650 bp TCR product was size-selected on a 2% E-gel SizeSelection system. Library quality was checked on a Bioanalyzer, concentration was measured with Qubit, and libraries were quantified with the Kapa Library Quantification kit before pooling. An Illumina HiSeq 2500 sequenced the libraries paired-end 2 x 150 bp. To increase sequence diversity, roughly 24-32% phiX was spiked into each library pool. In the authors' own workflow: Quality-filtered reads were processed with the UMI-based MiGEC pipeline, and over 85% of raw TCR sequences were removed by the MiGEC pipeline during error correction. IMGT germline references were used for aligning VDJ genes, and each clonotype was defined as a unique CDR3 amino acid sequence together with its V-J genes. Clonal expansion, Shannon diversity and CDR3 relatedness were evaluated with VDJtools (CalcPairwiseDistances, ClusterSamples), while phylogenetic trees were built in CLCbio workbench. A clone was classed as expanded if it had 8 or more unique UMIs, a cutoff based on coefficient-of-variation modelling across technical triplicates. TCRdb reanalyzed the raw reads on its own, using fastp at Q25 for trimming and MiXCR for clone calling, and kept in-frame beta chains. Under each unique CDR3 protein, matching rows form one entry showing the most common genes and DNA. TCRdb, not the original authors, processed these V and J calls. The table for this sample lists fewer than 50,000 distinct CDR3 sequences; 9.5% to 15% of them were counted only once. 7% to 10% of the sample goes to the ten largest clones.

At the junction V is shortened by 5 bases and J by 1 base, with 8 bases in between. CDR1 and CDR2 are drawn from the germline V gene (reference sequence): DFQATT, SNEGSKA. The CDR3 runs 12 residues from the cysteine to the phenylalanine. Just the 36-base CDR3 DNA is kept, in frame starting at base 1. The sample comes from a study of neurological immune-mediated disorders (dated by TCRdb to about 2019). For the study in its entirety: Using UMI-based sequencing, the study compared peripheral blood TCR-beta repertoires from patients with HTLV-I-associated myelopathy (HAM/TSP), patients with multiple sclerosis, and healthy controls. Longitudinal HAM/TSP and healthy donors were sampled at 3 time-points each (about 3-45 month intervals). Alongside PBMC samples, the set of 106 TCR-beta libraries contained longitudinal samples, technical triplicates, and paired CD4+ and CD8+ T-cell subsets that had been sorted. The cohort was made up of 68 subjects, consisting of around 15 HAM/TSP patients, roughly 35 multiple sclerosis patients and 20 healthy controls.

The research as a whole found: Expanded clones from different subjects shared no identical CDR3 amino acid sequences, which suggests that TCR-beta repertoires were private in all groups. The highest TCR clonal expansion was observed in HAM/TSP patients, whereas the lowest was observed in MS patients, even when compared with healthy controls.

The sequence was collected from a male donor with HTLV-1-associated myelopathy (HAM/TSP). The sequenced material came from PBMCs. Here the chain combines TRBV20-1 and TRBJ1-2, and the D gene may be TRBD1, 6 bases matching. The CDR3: CSAADSNYGYTF. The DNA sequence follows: TGCAGTGCTGCGGACAGTAACTATGGCTACACCTTC.